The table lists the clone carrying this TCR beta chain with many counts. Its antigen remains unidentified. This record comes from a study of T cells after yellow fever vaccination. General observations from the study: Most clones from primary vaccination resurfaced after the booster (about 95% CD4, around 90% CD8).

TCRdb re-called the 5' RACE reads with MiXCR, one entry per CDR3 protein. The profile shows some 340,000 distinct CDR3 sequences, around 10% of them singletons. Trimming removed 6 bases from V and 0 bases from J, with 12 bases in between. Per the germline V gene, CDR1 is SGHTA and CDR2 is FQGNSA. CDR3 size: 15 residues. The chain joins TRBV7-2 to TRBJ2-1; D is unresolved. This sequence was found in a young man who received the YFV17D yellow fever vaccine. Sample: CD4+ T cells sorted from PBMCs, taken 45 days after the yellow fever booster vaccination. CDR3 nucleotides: TGTGCCAGCAGGGGTCCAAGGAGCTCCTACAATGAGCAGTTCTTC. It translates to CASRGPRSSYNEQFF.